These 30 T cell receptor beta chains were sequenced from one sample in a study of shared clonotypes between healthy human individuals. Repertoires were generated with immunoSEQ multiplex PCR, while TCRdb's copy carries only in-frame clones and drops some. There are 500,000 to 700,000 clones in the sample; approximately 96% occur only once, and over 0.09% lies in the top ten. Cells designated naive CD8 were CD45RO-negative and were positively selected for CCR7, with terminally differentiated effector memory CD45RA+ cells excluded. The specimen sequenced was naive CD8+ T cells sorted from blood. All receptors derive from a young woman in good health.

V is TRBV4-1 and J is TRBJ2-7; D is uncertain. The CDR3 consists of 13 residues. Germline lookup yields CDR1 MGHRA and CDR2 YSYEKL. V was shortened by 4 bases and J by 3 bases, with 10 bases between the two germline ends. In DNA, the CDR3 is TGCGCCAGCAGCCTGCGAGTTGGCTACGAGCAGTACTTC. Translating it yields CASSLRVGYEQYF.

The rearrangement uses TRBV28 and TRBJ2-7; TRBD1 matches at 9 bases. Germline V gene lookup returns CDR1 MDHEN and CDR2 SYDVKM. The CDR3 loop spans 14 amino acids. Unmatched junction bases numbered 6, after V lost 3 bases and J lost 6 bases. The CDR3 nucleotides are TGTGCCAGCAGTTTCCGGACAGGGGATTTCGAGCAGTACTTC. Amino acids: CASSFRTGDFEQYF.

The gene calls are TRBV5-4 and TRBJ1-5, with 11 bases that match TRBD1. The V gene's germline CDR1 is SGHNT and CDR2 YYREEE (reference sequence). Trimming cost V 1 base and J 6 bases; bases outside gene matches: 9. The CDR3 length is 17 residues. CDR3 coding DNA: TGTGCCAGCAGCTTGCCGGGACAGGGGGACATGCGTCAGCCCCAGCATTTT. Translated: CASSLPGQGDMRQPQHF.

This rearrangement joins TRBV11-3 to TRBJ2-3; D unclear. The CDR3 consists of 13 residues. Trimming left V 6 bases short and J 5 bases short, with 12 bases between. CDR1 SGHNT and CDR2 YENEEA come from the germline V gene. CDR3 loop: CASSRIGGDTQYF. In nucleotides, the CDR3 is TGTGCCAGCAGTCGTATCGGTGGAGATACGCAGTATTTT.

The V call is TRBV30, the J call TRBJ2-7, with 7 bases that match TRBD2. Germline CDR1 reads GTSNPN; CDR2 reads SVGIG (reference sequence). The CDR3 is made up of 13 amino acids. J was trimmed by 4 bases and V by 3 bases; bases with no gene match: 6. CDR3 nucleotide sequence: TGTGCCTGGAGCCCGGTGGGAGGGTACGAGCAGTACTTC. This gives the protein CAWSPVGGYEQYF.

The chain uses TRBV15 and TRBJ2-1, with D hard to call. In germline, CDR1 is LNHNV, CDR2 YYDKDF (reference sequence). CDR3 length equals 14 residues. V was shortened by 5 bases and J by 0 bases, with 8 bases between the two germline ends. CDR3 bases: TGTGCCACCAGCTCAGAGAGCTCCTACAATGAGCAGTTCTTC. It is translated as CATSSESSYNEQFF.

The rearrangement joins TRBV6-1 to TRBJ2-5, with 12 bases matching TRBD1. Germline trimming cut 10 bases from V and 5 bases from J; bases unmatched to any gene: 8. The CDR3 contains 14 residues. Germline-derived CDR1 and CDR2 are MNHNS and SASEGT. The CDR3: CATGGTGGAETQYF. The CDR3 region has the DNA TGTGCCACAGGTGGGACAGGGGGCGCCGAGACCCAGTACTTC.

The chain uses TRBV11-1 and TRBJ1-1; no clear D. V lost 6 bases to trimming and J lost 6 bases, with 8 bases between them. Germline CDR1 is SGHAT and CDR2 is FQDESV (reference sequence). This CDR3 comprises 11 residues. CDR3 protein: CASRGIAEAFF. CDR3 DNA sequence: TGTGCCAGCAGGGGGATCGCTGAAGCTTTCTTT.

The chain couples TRBV27 to TRBJ2-7, with 8 bases lining up with TRBD1. The CDR3 spans 17 residues. Germline CDR1 reads MNHEY; CDR2 reads SMNVEV (reference sequence). V trimming: 5 bases; J trimming: 1 base; junction bases outside the gene matches: 13. This CDR3 reads CASSHEPLRGHSYEQYF. CDR3 DNA sequence: TGTGCCAGCAGTCACGAGCCTCTCAGGGGGCATTCCTACGAGCAGTACTTC.

The rearrangement joins TRBV15 to TRBJ2-1, with D perhaps matching TRBD2 (6 bases). The CDR3 has 15 residues. V was cut by 0 bases and J by 8 bases, with 14 bases left in between. Germline values: CDR1 LNHNV, CDR2 YYDKDF (reference sequence). DNA for the CDR3: TGTGCCACCAGCAGAGATTTCGGGGGACGCGATGAGCAGTTCTTC. Translated, it gives CATSRDFGGRDEQFF.

The chain combines TRBV11-2 with TRBJ2-7; TRBD2 matches 10 bases. The J segment lost 1 base and the V segment lost 4 bases, leaving 7 bases of the junction unmatched. Germline V gene sequence: CDR1 SGHAT, CDR2 FQNNGV. CDR3 length: 16 amino acids. The CDR3 here is CASSWALAGVSYEQYF. CDR3 DNA sequence: TGTGCCAGCAGCTGGGCGCTAGCGGGAGTTTCCTACGAGCAGTACTTC. The whole variable domain, remainder taken from reference TRBV11-2 and TRBJ2-7, is EAGVAQSPRYKIIEKRQSVAFWCNPISGHATLYWYQQILGQGPKLLIQFQNNGVVDDSQLPKDRFSAERLKGVDSTLKIQPAKLEDSAVYLCASSWALAGVSYEQYFGPGTRLTVT.

The chain combines TRBV29-1 with TRBJ2-3; 10 positions match TRBD2. The CDR3 loop spans 14 amino acids. CDR1 is SQVTM and CDR2 is ANQGSEA in the germline V gene. Unmatched junction bases numbered 3, after V lost 2 bases and J lost 4 bases. CDR3 DNA sequence: TGCAGCGTTGAACTAGCGGGAGTGTCAGATACGCAGTATTTT. It encodes CSVELAGVSDTQYF.

This chain connects TRBV7-9 to TRBJ1-1, with D unclear. CDR1 and CDR2 from the germline V gene are SEHNR and FQNEAQ (reference sequence). The CDR3 has 16 amino acids. V lost 0 bases and J lost 0, with 11 bases in between. The CDR3 nucleotides are TGTGCCAGCAGCTTAGCGCTAGCAGGCATGAACACTGAAGCTTTCTTT. Translation: CASSLALAGMNTEAFF.

A note on this clone: The sample has other DNA sequences that encode this CDR3 too. This sequence joins TRBV28 and TRBJ2-7; the match to TRBD2 covers 8 bases. The trim removed 3 bases at V and 4 bases at J, leaving 5 bases unmatched. This CDR3 is 14 amino acids long. CDR1 is MDHEN and CDR2 is SYDVKM in the germline V gene. This CDR3 is CASSFAGGGYEQYF. CDR3 nucleotides: TGTGCCAGCAGTTTTGCGGGAGGAGGGTACGAGCAGTACTTC.

The chain joins TRBV7-8 to TRBJ1-3; no clear D gene. V was trimmed by 0 bases and J by 0 bases, leaving 12 bases between them. The CDR3 has 17 residues. Germline V gives CDR1 SGHVS, CDR2 FQNEAQ. The CDR3 nucleotides read TGTGCCAGCAGCTTAGCGGAAATGCCCTCCTCTGGAAACACCATATATTTT. This gives the protein CASSLAEMPSSGNTIYF.

V usage is TRBV6-1 and J usage is TRBJ2-1, with D perhaps being TRBD1 or TRBD2 (5 bases each). Germline lookup yields CDR1 MNHNS and CDR2 SASEGT. The CDR3 spans 18 residues. Trimming cost V 2 bases and J 3 bases, with 20 bases left between them. The CDR3 region is CASSESDGGRRDYNEQFF. CDR3 in DNA: TGTGCCAGCAGTGAAAGTGATGGGGGTCGAAGAGACTACAATGAGCAGTTCTTC.

The chain recombines TRBV27 with TRBJ2-1; 7 bases line up with TRBD1. The CDR3 runs 15 residues. The V gene end was trimmed by 8 bases and the J gene end by 2 bases; junction bases not matched to a gene: 9. The germline CDR1 and CDR2 sequences are MNHEY and SMNVEV (reference sequence). Here the CDR3 reads CASAQGVGTYNEQFF. CDR3 nucleotide sequence: TGTGCCAGCGCCCAGGGGGTCGGAACCTACAATGAGCAGTTCTTC.

The chain employs TRBV5-6 and TRBJ2-7, with TRBD1 identical over 7 bases. CDR3 length equals 14 residues. Losses at the gene ends were 4 bases for V and 5 bases for J; bases not matched to a gene: 9. The germline V gene encodes CDR1 SGHDT and CDR2 YYEEEE. CDR3 DNA sequence: TGTGCCAGCAGCCCCCTGACAGGGCCAAACGAGCAGTACTTC. Its translation: CASSPLTGPNEQYF.

The V call is TRBV29-1, the J call TRBJ2-1, with TRBD2 as a possible D gene (6 bases). Germline CDR1 reads SQVTM; CDR2 reads ANQGSEA. The CDR3 contains 11 residues. Trimming pared 7 bases from V and 6 bases from J, leaving 10 bases between. As DNA, the CDR3 is TGCAGCGGGCGGGGCGGCAATGAGCAGTTCTTC. It encodes CSGRGGNEQFF.

V usage is TRBV2 and J usage is TRBJ1-1, with D uncertain. Trimming took 4 bases from V and 0 from J, leaving 12 bases between them. Germline lookup yields CDR1 SNHLY and CDR2 FYNNEI. The CDR3 consists of 15 residues. The DNA of the CDR3 is TGTGCCAGCAGTGTGTCTGGAGGGATGAACACTGAAGCTTTCTTT. The encoded protein is CASSVSGGMNTEAFF.

The chain joins TRBV25-1 to TRBJ2-1; weak D call: TRBD2 (6 bases). Deletions cut 8 bases from V and 10 bases from J, with 9 bases between. This CDR3 is 10 amino acids long. Germline lookup yields CDR1 MGHDK and CDR2 SYGVNS. The CDR3 region has the DNA TGTGCCAGCTTTCGGGGGGAGCAGTTCTTC. Amino acids: CASFRGEQFF.

A note on this clone: The same CDR3 arises from other DNA sequences in this sample as well. The genes are TRBV7-3 and TRBJ2-1; 9 nucleotides line up with TRBD2. The J segment lost 4 bases and the V segment lost 5 bases, leaving 6 bases of the junction unmatched. This CDR3 has 15 residues. Per the germline V gene, CDR1 is SGHTA and CDR2 is FQGTGA. Written as DNA, the CDR3 is TGTGCCAGCAGCCCAGGGACTAGCACTTACAATGAGCAGTTCTTC. Its protein is CASSPGTSTYNEQFF.

The CDR3 reads CASSLGQSGREQYF. The CDR3, as DNA: TGTGCCAGCAGCTTAGGGCAGTCTGGGAGAGAGCAGTACTTC. This sequence joins TRBV7-6 and TRBJ2-5; D perhaps matches TRBD2 (5 bases). V was shortened by 1 base and J by 11 bases, with 17 bases between the two germline ends. The CDR3 runs to 14 residues. Germline CDR1 SGHVS, CDR2 FNYEAQ.

The rearrangement uses TRBV19 and TRBJ2-3; D assignment may be TRBD1 or TRBD2 (5 bases each). The ends were cut back, 1 base at V and 2 bases at J, with 10 bases in the middle. The CDR3 has 15 amino acids. Looked up from germline, CDR1 is LNHDA and CDR2 is SQIVND (reference sequence). The CDR3 loop is CASSIVAGTTDTQYF. CDR3 nucleotides: TGTGCCAGTAGTATAGTGGCAGGGACCACAGATACGCAGTATTTT.

V is TRBV7-2 and J is TRBJ2-7; 11 bases are a match to TRBD2. This CDR3 has 15 amino acids. The ends lost 3 bases at V and 3 bases at J; junction bases unmatched: 4. Germline V gene sequence: CDR1 SGHTA, CDR2 FQGNSA. CDR3 bases: TGTGCCAGCAGCTTCGGACTAGCGGGTTACTACGAGCAGTACTTC. It translates to CASSFGLAGYYEQYF.

This chain connects TRBV5-1 to TRBJ2-3, with 9 bases that match TRBD1. V shed 5 bases, J shed 4 bases, and the junction held 8 bases outside the gene matches. Germline V gene lookup returns CDR1 SGHRS and CDR2 YFSETQ. This CDR3 has 15 residues. As DNA, the CDR3 is TGCGCCAGCAGGAGGGACAGGGTAATCGCAGATACGCAGTATTTT. Its translation is CASRRDRVIADTQYF.

This clone has only one observation. V is TRBV21-1 and J is TRBJ2-4; the table's TRBD1 call for D was not verified on the DNA. TRBV21-1 is labeled a pseudogene. The CDR3 covers 16 residues. Written as DNA, the CDR3 is TGTGCCAGCAGCACCTTTGACAGGGGTGGGGGAAACATTCAGTACTTC. Protein sequence: CASSTFDRGGGNIQYF.

The chain joins TRBV9 to TRBJ1-4; D remains unclear. Germline CDR1 and CDR2: SGDLS and YYNGEE. V gave up 0 bases and J gave up 6 bases, with 9 bases separating them. This CDR3 is built from 14 residues. The CDR3 DNA reads as TGTGCCAGCAGCGTAGATGGTACCGATGAAAAACTGTTTTTT. It codes for CASSVDGTDEKLFF.

The genes are TRBV27 and TRBJ2-7, with D uncertain. Trimming left V 6 bases short and J 3 bases short, with 9 bases between. Germline loops: CDR1 MNHEY, CDR2 SMNVEV (reference sequence). The CDR3 totals 12 residues. Here the CDR3 DNA reads TGTGCCAGCAGGGGCTCGATCTACGAGCAGTACTTC. Its translation: CASRGSIYEQYF.

This chain connects TRBV15 to TRBJ2-1; no clear D. V dropped 5 bases and J dropped 9 bases, with 14 bases sitting between them. The CDR3 is 13 amino acids. Germline V gene sequence: CDR1 LNHNV, CDR2 YYDKDF (reference sequence). CDR3 nucleotides: TGTGCCACCAGCTTCCCTTCTGGGGTTGAGCAGTTCTTC. Its translation is CATSFPSGVEQFF.